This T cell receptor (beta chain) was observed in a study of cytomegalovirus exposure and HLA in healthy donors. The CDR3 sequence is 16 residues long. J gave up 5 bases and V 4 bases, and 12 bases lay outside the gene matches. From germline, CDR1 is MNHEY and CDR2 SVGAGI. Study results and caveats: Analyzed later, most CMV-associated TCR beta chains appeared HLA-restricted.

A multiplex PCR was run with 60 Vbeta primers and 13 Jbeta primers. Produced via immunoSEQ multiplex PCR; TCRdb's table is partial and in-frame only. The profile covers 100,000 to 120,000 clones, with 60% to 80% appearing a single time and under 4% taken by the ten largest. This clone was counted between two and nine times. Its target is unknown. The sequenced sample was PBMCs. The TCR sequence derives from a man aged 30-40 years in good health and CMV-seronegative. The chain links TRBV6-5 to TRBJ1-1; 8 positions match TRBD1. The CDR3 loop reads CASSFGQGKRGTEAFF. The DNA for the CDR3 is TGTGCCAGCAGTTTCGGACAGGGAAAGAGGGGGACTGAAGCTTTCTTT.